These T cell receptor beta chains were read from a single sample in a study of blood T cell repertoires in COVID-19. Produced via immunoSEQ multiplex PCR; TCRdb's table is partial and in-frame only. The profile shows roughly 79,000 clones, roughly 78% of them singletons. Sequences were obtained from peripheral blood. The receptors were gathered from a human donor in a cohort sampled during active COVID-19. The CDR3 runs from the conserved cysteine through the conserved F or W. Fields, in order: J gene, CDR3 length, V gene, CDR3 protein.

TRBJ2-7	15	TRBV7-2	CASRQAPGMAYEQYF
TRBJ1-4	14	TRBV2	CASRKDRSESELFF
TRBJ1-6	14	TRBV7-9	CASSLAGANSPLHF
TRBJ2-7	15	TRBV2	CASRSRDSFSYEQYF
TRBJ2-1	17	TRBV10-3	CASTGLAGGSSYNEQFF
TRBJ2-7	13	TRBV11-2	CASSSESRYEQYF
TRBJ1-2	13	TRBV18	CASSPDRAYGYTF
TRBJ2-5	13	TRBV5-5	CASSLGREETQYF
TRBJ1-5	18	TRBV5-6	CASSFKKTHGSENQPQHF
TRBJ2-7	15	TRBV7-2	CASSIDRGSSYEQYF
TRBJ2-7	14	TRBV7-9	CASSLNGENYEQYF
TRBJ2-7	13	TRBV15	CATSREGGYEQYF
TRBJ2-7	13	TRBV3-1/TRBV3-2	CASSQGGRDEQYF
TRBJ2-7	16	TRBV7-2	CASSLERGLFSYEQYF
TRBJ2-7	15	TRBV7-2	CASSRPGTEIYEQYF
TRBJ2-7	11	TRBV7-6	CATSDSYEQYF
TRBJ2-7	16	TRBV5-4	CASSLEGWTSGDEQYF
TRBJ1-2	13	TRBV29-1	CSVEGDRASGYTF
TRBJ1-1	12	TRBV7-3	CASSLELVRAFF